This passage covers 14 T cell receptor beta chains from one sample sequenced in a study of T cells in localized non-small cell lung cancer. Generated by immunoSEQ multiplex PCR, the TCRdb table keeps only in-frame clones and is missing some. The sample has roughly 90,000 clones, roughly 88% seen once. The sample consisted of PBMCs, taken before any cancer treatment. All receptors derive from a woman between 40 and 69 years old with stage II squamous cell lung carcinoma.

The rearrangement joins TRBV4-2 to TRBJ1-2; TRBD1 is a possible D gene (5 bases). This CDR3 contains 16 residues. CDR1 LGHNA and CDR2 YNFKEQ come from the germline V gene. The V end was cut by 4 bases, the J end by 4 bases, with 19 bases between. The DNA of the CDR3 is TGTGCCAGCAGCCGACCTGAGGGGCTTTCCCCCTATGGCTACACCTTC. It specifies CASSRPEGLSPYGYTF.

The chain recombines TRBV28 with TRBJ1-2; D is unresolved. Trimming left V 6 bases short and J 2 bases short, with 10 bases between. Germline V gene sequence: CDR1 MDHEN, CDR2 SYDVKM. The CDR3 extends over 13 amino acids. The CDR3 DNA follows: TGTGCCAGCAGCCCGACTCAGAACTATGGCTACACCTTC. Its translation: CASSPTQNYGYTF.

This clone was seen only a few times. The rearrangement links TRBV2 to TRBJ2-1, with TRBD2 as a possible D gene (5 bases). Germline V gene lookup returns CDR1 SNHLY and CDR2 FYNNEI. V was cut by 4 bases and J by 3 bases, with 13 bases left in between. There are 15 residues in the CDR3. CDR3 amino acids: CASSAVATGYNEQFF. CDR3 DNA sequence: TGTGCCAGCAGTGCCGTAGCGACGGGCTACAATGAGCAGTTCTTC.

Here the CDR3 reads CSAKKGSEQFF. CDR3 nucleotide sequence: TGCAGTGCTAAAAAGGGGTCTGAGCAGTTCTTC. This rearrangement joins TRBV20-1 to TRBJ2-1, with D possibly being TRBD1 (5 bases). V lost 4 bases and J 9 bases, leaving 10 bases between the germline ends. This CDR3 contains 11 residues. Germline CDR1 reads DFQATT; CDR2 reads SNEGSKA (reference sequence).

J is TRBJ1-2 and V is TRBV4-2; 9 bases line up with TRBD1. Trimming cost V 1 base and J 6 bases; bases outside gene matches: 3. The length of the CDR3 is 14 residues. Germline-derived CDR1 and CDR2 are LGHNA and YNFKEQ. Here the CDR3 DNA reads TGTGCCAGCAGCCAAGGGGACAGGGCAGATGGCTACACCTTC. Translated, it gives CASSQGDRADGYTF.

The chain has TRBV5-4 and TRBJ1-1; 8 bases fit TRBD1. CDR1 is SGHNT and CDR2 is YYREEE in the germline V gene (reference sequence). After removal of 4 bases from V and 0 bases from J, the junction contained 2 bases not matched to a gene. The CDR3 has 14 amino acids. The CDR3 DNA is TGTGCCAGCAGCCGACAGGGGTTGAACACTGAAGCTTTCTTT. Protein product: CASSRQGLNTEAFF.

The chain recombines TRBV5-1 with TRBJ1-2, with unresolved D. The CDR3 is 14 amino acids. Trimming left V 1 base short and J 2 bases short, with 9 bases between. The germline V gene has CDR1 SGHRS and CDR2 YFSETQ. The CDR3, as DNA: TGCGCCAGCAGCTTGTCTGCCGCGAACTATGGCTACACCTTC. Protein sequence: CASSLSAANYGYTF. The variable domain in full, with the rest retrieved from reference TRBV5-1 and TRBJ1-2, is KAGVTQTPRYLIKTRGQQVTLSCSPISGHRSVSWYQQTPGQGLQFLFEYFSETQRNKGNFPGRFSGRQFSNSRSEMNVSTLELGDSALYLCASSLSAANYGYTFGSGTRLTVV.

V gene TRBV25-1 combines with J gene TRBJ1-1, with D possibly being TRBD1 (6 bases). V was shortened by 7 bases and J by 4 bases, with 19 bases between the two germline ends. CDR1 is MGHDK and CDR2 is SYGVNS in the germline V gene. The CDR3 length is 15 residues. This CDR3 is CASTEGGGFVTEAFF. CDR3 coding DNA: TGTGCCAGCACCGAAGGAGGGGGATTCGTCACTGAAGCTTTCTTT.

V is TRBV19 and J is TRBJ1-2; TRBD1 matches 7 bases. Germline V gene lookup returns CDR1 LNHDA and CDR2 SQIVND (reference sequence). CDR3 size: 14 residues. The V gene end was trimmed by 5 bases and the J gene end by 6 bases; junction bases not matched to a gene: 9. Here the CDR3 reads CASSVLGTANGYTF. The CDR3 nucleotides are TGTGCCAGTAGTGTTCTAGGGACAGCGAATGGCTACACCTTC.

This chain joins TRBV2 and TRBJ1-1; TRBD1 aligns across 9 bases. The J segment lost 5 bases and the V segment lost 6 bases, leaving 7 bases of the junction unmatched. The CDR3 extends over 14 amino acids. Germline lookup yields CDR1 SNHLY and CDR2 FYNNEI. This CDR3 is CASRPTTGGTEAFF. DNA for the CDR3: TGTGCCAGCAGGCCCACGACAGGGGGGACTGAAGCTTTCTTT.

The genes are TRBV6-5 and TRBJ1-1, with 12 nucleotides matching TRBD1. The CDR3 runs to 15 residues. J gave up 7 bases and V 2 bases, and 5 bases lay outside the gene matches. Germline V gives CDR1 MNHEY, CDR2 SVGAGI. CDR3 DNA: TGTGCCAGCAGTTACGGGACAGGGGGCGCCGGTGAAGCTTTCTTT. The encoded protein is CASSYGTGGAGEAFF.

The chain carries TRBV5-6 and TRBJ2-2, with D unclear. V was cut by 0 bases and J by 2 bases, with 11 bases left in between. CDR1 and CDR2 from the germline V gene are SGHDT and YYEEEE. There are 16 residues in the CDR3. As DNA, the CDR3 is TGTGCCAGCAGCTTGGGGCCCGCCGCTAACACCGGGGAGCTGTTTTTT. It translates to CASSLGPAANTGELFF.

V gene TRBV10-3 combines with J gene TRBJ2-7; D gene unclear. Looked up from germline, CDR1 is ENHRY and CDR2 is SYGVKD. V was clipped by 0 bases and J by 0 bases, with 15 bases between them. The CDR3 runs 17 residues. CDR3 sequence: CAISESIVGDSSYEQYF. The CDR3, as DNA: TGTGCCATCAGTGAGTCGATAGTCGGCGATAGCTCCTACGAGCAGTACTTC.

Points on this clone: Other DNA sequences from this sample encode an identical CDR3 as well. The gene calls are TRBV6-1 and TRBJ1-5; the match to TRBD1 covers 8 bases. J lost 10 bases, V lost 11 bases, and 7 bases had no gene match. The CDR3 spans 11 residues. Germline CDR1 is MNHNS and CDR2 is SASEGT. CDR3 bases: TGTGCCTCCGGGACAGGTCAACCCCAGCATTTT. Its translation: CASGTGQPQHF.